This TCR beta chain stems from a study of blood T cell repertoires in COVID-19. Study context: Samples of COVID-19 (acute and convalescent) were obtained from the United States, Italy and Spain.

Method: immunoSEQ multiplex PCR; TCRdb's copy keeps in-frame clones and lacks some. Of about 150,000 clones in the sample, 80% to 90% were seen once. Recruited during active infection, patients (from Seattle) were subsequently followed longitudinally. V gave up 5 bases and J gave up 0 bases; unmatched junction bases: 5. This CDR3 spans 16 amino acids. In germline, CDR1 is KGHSH, CDR2 LQKENI. The sequencing sample was made of peripheral blood. The chain combines TRBV18 with TRBJ1-5; the match to TRBD1 covers 9 bases. This clonotype was sampled from a woman aged 55 to 70 with COVID-19, enrolled during active disease. CDR3 nucleotides: TGTGCCAGCTCATCTCGACAGGGGGGTAGCAATCAGCCCCAGCATTTT. Its protein is CASSSRQGGSNQPQHF.